These 15 T cell receptor beta chains originate from one sample sequenced in a study of blood T cell repertoires in COVID-19. Clones were read by immunoSEQ multiplex PCR, and TCRdb kept only the in-frame ones, dropping some. The data hold approximately 320,000 clones, with over 85% observed a single time. The sequenced sample consisted of PBMCs or T cells enriched from blood (not recorded which). The source of these receptors is a man in his sixties who had recovered from COVID-19.

The J gene is TRBJ2-1, the V gene TRBV3-1 (or the pseudogene TRBV3-2), with D possibly TRBD2 on 6 matching bases. This CDR3 is 16 amino acids long. Trimming left V 0 bases short and J 4 bases short, with 13 bases between. CDR1 is LGHDT, CDR2 YNNKEL, per germline (reference sequence). CDR3 region: CASSQDGGKAYNEQFF. The DNA of the CDR3 is TGTGCCAGCAGCCAAGATGGAGGGAAAGCTTACAATGAGCAGTTCTTC.

This chain uses TRBV6-5 with TRBJ1-5; D uncertain. Trimming stripped 5 bases from V and 0 bases from J, with 5 bases between. The CDR3 length is 13 residues. Germline loops: CDR1 MNHEY, CDR2 SVGAGI. CDR3 coding DNA: TGTGCCAGCAGTACATATAGCAATCAGCCCCAGCATTTT. Its translation is CASSTYSNQPQHF.

This chain joins TRBV19 and TRBJ2-4; the D gene is possibly TRBD2 (5 bases). The germline V gene encodes CDR1 LNHDA and CDR2 SQIVND (reference sequence). The CDR3 totals 14 residues. The V and J ends lost 7 bases and 8 bases respectively, with 18 bases between them. CDR3 nucleotide sequence: TGTGCCAGTATGGAGCGGAAGGGATGGGACATTCAGTACTTC. Translating gives CASMERKGWDIQYF.

This chain links TRBV7-2 with TRBJ1-1, with TRBD1 identical over 8 bases. There are 16 residues in the CDR3. Germline CDR1 SGHTA, CDR2 FQGNSA. The V gene end was trimmed by 1 base and the J gene end by 5 bases; junction bases not matched to a gene: 9. For the CDR3, the DNA is TGTGCCAGCAGCTTAGACGGGACAGGCCTACGTACTGAAGCTTTCTTT. This encodes CASSLDGTGLRTEAFF.

The chain joins TRBV30 to TRBJ2-2; TRBD2 might be the D (6 bases). The CDR3 extends over 15 amino acids. Germline V gives CDR1 GTSNPN, CDR2 SVGIG (reference sequence). V dropped 2 bases and J dropped 7 bases, with 17 bases sitting between them. CDR3 DNA sequence: TGTGCCTGGAGTATGGGTGGAGGGACCCTCGGGGAGCTGTTTTTT. Protein product: CAWSMGGGTLGELFF.

The rearrangement joins TRBV6-6 to TRBJ2-5; 14 nucleotides align to TRBD2. CDR3 length equals 15 residues. Germline V CDR1 and CDR2: MNHNY, SVGAGI (reference sequence). Trimming cost V 5 bases and J 5 bases; bases outside gene matches: 4. CDR3 protein: CASSPRTSGGETQYF. For the CDR3, the DNA is TGTGCCAGCAGTCCTCGGACTAGCGGGGGGGAGACCCAGTACTTC.

The chain carries TRBV6-5 and TRBJ2-1, with 13 bases matching TRBD2. The J segment lost 9 bases and the V segment lost 6 bases, leaving 5 bases of the junction unmatched. This CDR3 is built from 14 residues. CDR1 is MNHEY and CDR2 is SVGAGI in the germline V gene. The CDR3 region is CASRGLAGRGEQFF. The CDR3 DNA reads as TGTGCCAGCAGGGGACTAGCGGGGAGGGGTGAGCAGTTCTTC.

The CDR3 sequence is CASSQDGGQGLINEQFF. CDR3 sequence (DNA): TGCGCCAGCAGCCAAGATGGGGGACAGGGCTTAATCAATGAGCAGTTCTTC. This chain joins TRBV4-3 and TRBJ2-1; 9 nucleotides align to TRBD1. Unmatched junction bases numbered 9, after V lost 0 bases and J lost 6 bases. Germline V gene data show CDR1 as LGHNA and CDR2 as YSLEER. This CDR3 is 17 amino acids long.

The chain is built from TRBV19 and TRBJ1-5; 10 bases agree with TRBD1. CDR1 is LNHDA, CDR2 SQIVND, per germline (reference sequence). The CDR3 runs 13 residues. J lost 7 bases, V lost 8 bases, and 5 bases had no gene match. CDR3 nucleotides: TGTGCCAGTGGGGACAGGGGAGGACAGCCCCAGCATTTT. It translates to CASGDRGGQPQHF.

The V gene is TRBV5-8, the J gene TRBJ1-5, with a possible D match to TRBD1 (5 bases). This CDR3 has 14 amino acids. The V gene lost 2 bases and the J gene lost 6 bases, with 12 bases spanning the gap. Germline V gene sequence: CDR1 SGHTS, CDR2 YDEGEE. CDR3: CASSFLGALQPQHF. CDR3 bases: TGTGCCAGCAGCTTTCTAGGGGCGCTTCAGCCCCAGCATTTT. Variable domain in full (rest from reference TRBV5-8 and TRBJ1-5): EAGVTQSPTHLIKTRGQQATLRCSPISGHTSVYWYQQALGLGLQFLLWYDEGEERNRGNFPPRFSGRQFPNYSSELNVNALELEDSALYLCASSFLGALQPQHFGDGTRLSIL.

V and J are TRBV7-9 and TRBJ2-5, with a possible D match to TRBD1 (6 bases). This CDR3 comprises 14 residues. CDR1 is SEHNR and CDR2 is FQNEAQ in the germline V gene (reference sequence). Trimming took 2 bases from V and 5 from J, leaving 12 bases between them. The CDR3 reads CASSLRAGEETQYF. CDR3 nucleotides: TGTGCCAGCAGCTTAAGGGCAGGGGAGGAGACCCAGTACTTC.

The chain joins TRBV6-2 or TRBV6-3 to TRBJ1-3; D possibly corresponds to TRBD1 (5 bases). This CDR3 has 15 residues. V gave up 6 bases and J gave up 8 bases, with 20 bases separating them. In germline, CDR1 is MNHEY, CDR2 SVGEGT. The CDR3 bases are TGTGCCAGCAGCGCTGCCGGGACCCGGGGGGACACCATATATTTT. Encoded protein: CASSAAGTRGDTIYF.

This chain uses TRBV27 with TRBJ1-2; no clear D gene. Deletions cut 4 bases from V and 4 bases from J, with 7 bases between. Germline-derived CDR1 and CDR2 are MNHEY and SMNVEV (reference sequence). The CDR3 contains 12 residues. The CDR3 region has the DNA TGTGCCAGCAGTTCCGGGAGCTATGGCTACACCTTC. It is translated as CASSSGSYGYTF.

The rearrangement uses TRBV5-1 and TRBJ1-1; 9 bases align to TRBD1. Per the germline V gene, CDR1 is SGHRS and CDR2 is YFSETQ. V was clipped by 3 bases and J by 5 bases; unmatched bases: 8. The CDR3 covers 15 residues. CDR3 sequence: CASSSVDRGRTEAFF. The CDR3 nucleotides read TGCGCCAGCAGCTCAGTGGACAGGGGTAGGACTGAAGCTTTCTTT.

The chain links TRBV5-4 to TRBJ2-2; 9 positions agree with TRBD2. This CDR3 comprises 15 residues. Germline-derived CDR1 and CDR2 are SGHNT and YYREEE (reference sequence). J was trimmed by 5 bases and V by 5 bases; bases with no gene match: 7. CDR3 DNA sequence: TGTGCCAGCAGATGGACTAGCGACCATACCGGGGAGCTGTTTTTT. Its translation: CASRWTSDHTGELFF.